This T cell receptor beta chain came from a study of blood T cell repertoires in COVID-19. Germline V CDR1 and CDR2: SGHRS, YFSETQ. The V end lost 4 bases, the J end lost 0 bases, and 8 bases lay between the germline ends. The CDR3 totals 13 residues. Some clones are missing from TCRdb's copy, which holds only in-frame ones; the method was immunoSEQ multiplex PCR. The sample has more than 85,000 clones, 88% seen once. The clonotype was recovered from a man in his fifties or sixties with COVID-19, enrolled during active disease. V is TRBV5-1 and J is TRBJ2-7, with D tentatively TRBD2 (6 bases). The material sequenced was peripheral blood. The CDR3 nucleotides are TGCGCCAGCAGCGAGCGGGTCTCCTACGAGCAGTACTTC. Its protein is CASSERVSYEQYF.